These 26 T cell receptor beta chains came from one sample sequenced in a study of shared clonotypes between healthy human individuals. Repertoires were generated with immunoSEQ multiplex PCR, while TCRdb's copy carries only in-frame clones and drops some. This sample has roughly 650,000 clones; 95% to 96% occur once, and the top ten carry 0.095% to 0.13%. Terminally differentiated effector memory CD45RA+ cells were excluded by CCR7 positive selection of CD45RO-negative cells. The sample taken for sequencing was naive CD8+ T cells sorted from blood. These receptors originate from a woman aged 25 to 39 in good health.

The chain has TRBV7-2 and TRBJ2-3; D call uncertain. CDR1 is SGHTA, CDR2 FQGNSA, per germline. CDR3 length: 13 residues. Trimming left V 5 bases short and J 3 bases short, with 9 bases between. CDR3 loop: CASSPGRTDTQYF. The CDR3 nucleotides are TGTGCCAGCAGCCCCGGGCGGACAGATACGCAGTATTTT.

V gene TRBV19 combines with J gene TRBJ1-1; D remains unclear. The CDR3 is 14 amino acids. The V gene lost 2 bases and the J gene lost 0 bases, with 7 bases spanning the gap. The germline gives CDR1 LNHDA, CDR2 SQIVND (reference sequence). The CDR3 DNA reads TGTGCCAGTAGTATAACCAAGATGAACACTGAAGCTTTCTTT. This translates into CASSITKMNTEAFF.

The chain joins TRBV2 to TRBJ2-7; no clear D gene. Per germline, CDR1 SNHLY and CDR2 FYNNEI. Trimming removed 7 bases from V and 2 bases from J, with 18 bases in between. This CDR3 is built from 15 residues. The CDR3 protein is CASTQWTGPAYEQYF. The CDR3 DNA reads TGTGCCAGCACCCAGTGGACGGGCCCGGCCTACGAGCAGTACTTC.

The chain employs TRBV29-1 and TRBJ2-1; D is possibly TRBD2 (5 bases). V gave up 3 bases and J gave up 6 bases, with 12 bases separating them. The CDR3 spans 13 residues. In germline, CDR1 is SQVTM, CDR2 ANQGSEA. The CDR3 here is CSVDVGSPNEQFF. CDR3 sequence (DNA): TGCAGCGTTGATGTAGGGAGCCCCAATGAGCAGTTCTTC.

The genes are TRBV28 and TRBJ1-4; maybe TRBD1 (5 bases). Germline V gives CDR1 MDHEN, CDR2 SYDVKM. The CDR3 has 16 amino acids. Trimming took 5 bases from V and 5 from J, leaving 18 bases between them. The DNA of the CDR3 is TGTGCCAGCAGTGGGGAATGGGGGAGGTCCAATGAAAAACTGTTTTTT. As protein: CASSGEWGRSNEKLFF.

CDR3 in DNA: TGTGCCAGCAGTTTCGCGGGTAGCGGGAGTGAGGCAGATACGCAGTATTTT. It translates to CASSFAGSGSEADTQYF. The rearrangement links TRBV27 to TRBJ2-3; 9 nucleotides align to TRBD2. Trimming cost V 3 bases and J 4 bases; bases outside gene matches: 11. Looked up from germline, CDR1 is MNHEY and CDR2 is SMNVEV (reference sequence). The CDR3 totals 17 residues.

The chain carries TRBV13 and TRBJ2-7; tentative D call: TRBD1 (5 bases). Germline V lookup: CDR1 PRHDT, CDR2 FYEKMQ (reference sequence). The CDR3 has 14 residues. V lost 4 bases, J lost 1 base, and 11 bases lay in between. CDR3 bases: TGTGCCAGCAGCTCCCAGGGTCGGTCCTACGAGCAGTACTTC. It specifies CASSSQGRSYEQYF.

CDR3 residues: CASSPLFRGGPGNTIYF. The CDR3 nucleotides are TGTGCCAGCAGTCCCCTTTTCCGGGGGGGACCTGGAAACACCATATATTTT. The rearrangement uses TRBV27 and TRBJ1-3; maybe TRBD1 (5 bases). Germline V lookup: CDR1 MNHEY, CDR2 SMNVEV (reference sequence). Deletions cut 5 bases from V and 2 bases from J, with 19 bases between. This CDR3 has 17 residues.

The genes are TRBV5-6 and TRBJ2-7, with 15 bases fitting TRBD2. V shed 1 base and J 6 bases; nucleotides not matched to a gene: 5. Looked up from germline, CDR1 is SGHDT and CDR2 is YYEEEE. This CDR3 comprises 16 residues. CDR3 nucleotides: TGTGCCAGCAGCTTGTACGGACTAGCGGGAGGGGTCGAGCAGTACTTC. Its translation is CASSLYGLAGGVEQYF.

This rearrangement joins TRBV11-2 to TRBJ2-3, with TRBD2 matching 12 bases. The CDR3 sequence is 16 residues long. Trimming at V came to 8 bases and at J to 1 base, leaving 7 bases not matched to a gene. CDR1 and CDR2 from the germline V gene are SGHAT and FQNNGV. The CDR3 nucleotides are TGTGCCAGCGCCTGGACTAGCGGGACGGGCACAGATACGCAGTATTTT. Residues: CASAWTSGTGTDTQYF.

The rearrangement links TRBV6-6 to TRBJ2-5, with D maybe TRBD2 (5 bases). The germline V and J ends were trimmed by 1 base and 0 bases, with 12 bases remaining between them. The CDR3 runs to 16 residues. Germline CDR1 and CDR2: MNHNY and SVGAGI (reference sequence). The CDR3 loop reads CASSYWERTNQETQYF. The CDR3 nucleotides read TGTGCCAGCAGTTACTGGGAGCGGACGAACCAAGAGACCCAGTACTTC.

This sequence joins TRBV9 and TRBJ1-4, with D perhaps matching TRBD1 (6 bases). Per germline, CDR1 SGDLS and CDR2 YYNGEE. The germline V and J ends were trimmed by 0 bases and 8 bases, with 17 bases remaining between them. The CDR3 spans 16 residues. CDR3 amino acids: CASSVATGGAREKLFF. CDR3 bases: TGTGCCAGCAGCGTAGCTACGGGGGGGGCAAGGGAAAAACTGTTTTTT.

The gene calls are TRBV5-6 and TRBJ1-2, with 8 nucleotides matching TRBD1. This CDR3 comprises 13 residues. Germline V gene lookup returns CDR1 SGHDT and CDR2 YYEEEE. V lost 4 bases to trimming and J lost 8 bases; unmatched junction nucleotides: 7. CDR3 bases: TGTGCCAGCAGCGTAGGCACAGGGGGGGGCTACACCTTC. Translated, it gives CASSVGTGGGYTF.

This chain uses TRBV27 with TRBJ2-7, with 9 bases aligning to TRBD2. The CDR3 is made up of 15 amino acids. The V segment lost 7 bases and the J segment 2 bases; nucleotides outside the gene matches: 9. Germline CDR1 MNHEY, CDR2 SMNVEV (reference sequence). Here the CDR3 reads CASKIFSGSTYEQYF. For the CDR3, the DNA is TGTGCCAGCAAAATCTTTAGCGGGAGCACCTACGAGCAGTACTTC.

J is TRBJ2-7 and V is TRBV29-1; D uncertain. The V gene lost 0 bases and the J gene lost 5 bases, with 8 bases spanning the gap. CDR1 is SQVTM, CDR2 ANQGSEA, per germline. CDR3 length: 12 residues. The CDR3 protein is CSVEDIEDEQYF. CDR3 bases: TGCAGCGTTGAAGATATAGAGGACGAGCAGTACTTC.

The genes are TRBV5-6 and TRBJ2-1; 8 nucleotides agree with TRBD2. The V gene's germline CDR1 is SGHDT and CDR2 YYEEEE. The CDR3 is made up of 15 amino acids. The junction had 8 bases not matched to a gene; V was cut back by 1 base and J by 8 bases. The CDR3 DNA reads as TGTGCCAGCAGCTTGTTTAGCGGGATGGGCTATGAGCAGTTCTTC. Amino acid sequence: CASSLFSGMGYEQFF.

Notes on this clone: The same CDR3 arises from other DNA sequences in this sample as well. The chain employs TRBV28 and TRBJ2-7, with no clear D. The CDR3 loop spans 13 amino acids. V was pared by 3 bases and J by 2 bases, with 8 bases between. CDR1 is MDHEN and CDR2 is SYDVKM in the germline V gene. The CDR3 here is CASSLGGPYEQYF. Here the CDR3 DNA reads TGTGCCAGCAGTTTGGGCGGACCCTACGAGCAGTACTTC.

The gene calls are TRBV28 and TRBJ1-4; D unclear. CDR1 is MDHEN, CDR2 SYDVKM, per germline. This CDR3 region has 16 residues. V lost 3 bases and J lost 8, with 19 bases in between. The CDR3 nucleotides are TGTGCCAGCAGTTTGGGTCTCATCATAGAGGAAGAAAAACTGTTTTTT. Amino acid sequence: CASSLGLIIEEEKLFF.

Of note for this clone: Other DNA sequences of this sample code for an identical CDR3. This chain connects TRBV27 to TRBJ1-5; tentative D call: TRBD1 (6 bases). The CDR3 extends over 14 amino acids. Germline CDR1 is MNHEY and CDR2 is SMNVEV (reference sequence). The germline V and J ends were trimmed by 2 bases and 4 bases, with 9 bases remaining between them. Here the CDR3 reads CASSLRDKNQPQHF. CDR3 sequence (DNA): TGTGCCAGCAGTTTAAGGGACAAAAATCAGCCCCAGCATTTT.

This sequence joins TRBV6-1 and TRBJ2-3; the D call may be TRBD1 or TRBD2 (5 bases each). The V gene lost 2 bases and the J gene lost 0 bases, with 12 bases spanning the gap. CDR3 length: 16 residues. Germline V gene lookup returns CDR1 MNHNS and CDR2 SASEGT. DNA of the CDR3: TGTGCCAGCAGTGAATGGTGGGGGTCTAGCACAGATACGCAGTATTTT. Amino acid sequence: CASSEWWGSSTDTQYF.

The genes are TRBV7-9 and TRBJ1-5; D might be TRBD1 (6 bases). The germline CDR1 and CDR2 sequences are SEHNR and FQNEAQ (reference sequence). This CDR3 has 14 residues. V was cut by 5 bases and J by 7 bases, with 15 bases left in between. The CDR3 loop is CASSQSTGNQPQHF. CDR3 sequence (DNA): TGTGCCAGCAGCCAATCCACAGGGAACCAGCCCCAGCATTTT.

The chain employs TRBV5-3 and TRBJ2-1, with 13 bases aligning to TRBD2. TRBV5-3 is labeled an ORF, and its function is uncertain. The CDR3 is 20 amino acids. The trim removed 0 bases at V and 2 bases at J, leaving 11 bases unmatched. The CDR3 DNA sequence: TGTGCCAGAAGCTTGGTTGGTGGGACTAGCGGGAACGGGGCCTACAATGAGCAGTTCTTC. It encodes CARSLVGGTSGNGAYNEQFF.

The genes are TRBV5-4 and TRBJ2-3, with D possibly being TRBD2 (6 bases). The CDR3 has 16 amino acids. Trimming pared 0 bases from V and 4 bases from J, leaving 15 bases between. The germline gives CDR1 SGHNT, CDR2 YYREEE (reference sequence). The CDR3 nucleotides are TGTGCCAGCAGCTTGGTTGGAGGGAGAGGCCCAGATACGCAGTATTTT. As protein: CASSLVGGRGPDTQYF.

This clone occurred once. The V and J genes are TRBV5-8 and TRBJ1-3; TRBD1 matches at 7 bases. The CDR3 extends over 16 amino acids. V lost 4 bases, J lost 0 bases, and 7 bases stayed unmatched. Germline V gene sequence: CDR1 SGHTS, CDR2 YDEGEE. The CDR3 DNA follows: TGTGCCAGCAGCCCGGGACAGCCTCTCTCTGGAAACACCATATATTTT. It is translated as CASSPGQPLSGNTIYF.

This rearrangement joins TRBV6-4 to TRBJ2-7; either TRBD1 or TRBD2 may supply D (7 bases each). The CDR3 length is 18 residues. Germline V CDR1 and CDR2: MRHNA, SNTAGT. V lost 3 bases and J lost 5, with 26 bases in between. The CDR3 loop is CASSDLKSGPAGGDEQYF. CDR3 nucleotide sequence: TGTGCCAGCAGTGATCTCAAGTCCGGACCCGCAGGGGGGGACGAGCAGTACTTC.

This sequence joins TRBV7-8 and TRBJ1-1, with TRBD1 matching 10 bases. CDR1 SGHVS and CDR2 FQNEAQ come from the germline V gene. The V segment lost 5 bases and the J segment 5 bases; nucleotides outside the gene matches: 8. The CDR3 has 15 amino acids. The CDR3: CASSLDRGPSTEAFF. The CDR3 DNA reads TGTGCCAGCAGCCTAGACAGGGGGCCATCTACTGAAGCTTTCTTT.